This TCR beta chain was recovered during a study of shared clonotypes between healthy human individuals. Overall study results and limits: Blood was the only sampled material, and tissue repertoires likely differ. Rarefaction curves obtained for sorted subsets showed sequencing incomplete despite large depth.

CD45RO-negative, CCR7-positively selected cells formed the naive CD8 fraction, excluding terminally differentiated effector memory CD45RA+ cells. Replicate PCRs for sorted subsets used approximately 190 ng DNA; this equaled around 29,000 T cell genomes. Sequencing used immunoSEQ multiplex PCR; TCRdb keeps in-frame clones, though not all of them. The repertoire consists of around 1.9 million clones, with 93% occurring once and the leading ten covering under 2%. With regard to this clone: The antigen is not known.

Germline values: CDR1 SGHRS, CDR2 YFSETQ. The CDR3 contains 16 residues. V shed 4 bases, J shed 4 bases, and the junction held 13 bases outside the gene matches. Material for sequencing was naive CD8+ T cells from PBMCs. The clonotype comes from a man younger than 35 in good health. Some clones in this sample may be carry-over from other donors' samples. The chain joins TRBV5-1 to TRBJ2-7, with 8 bases aligning to TRBD1. DNA for the CDR3: TGCGCCAGCAGCCCAAAACTGGCGGACAGGGAATACGAGCAGTACTTC. This gives the protein CASSPKLADREYEQYF.